A selection of T cell receptor beta chains follows, all from one sample in a study of shared clonotypes between healthy human individuals. TCRdb's copy holds only in-frame clones and misses some; the assay was immunoSEQ multiplex PCR. The sample lists fewer than 600,000 clones, around 78% occurring once. The sample was PBMCs. Receptors were obtained from a woman aged 40 to 55 in good health. Some clones in this sample may be carry-over from other donors' samples. Each CDR3 is given with its conserved first and last residue. D genes are given only for firm matches. Clone sizes are given selectively: once, few, many, or a class where the clone is expanded.

TRBV4-1,TRBD1,TRBJ1-2,15,-,TGCGCCAGCAGCAAAGGACAGGGTGGGGACTATGGCTACACCTTC,CASSKGQGGDYGYTF
TRBV5-4,-,TRBJ1-4,16,-,TGTGCCAGCAGCTTGGACCCAGGGACCACGAACGGAAAACTGTTTTTT,CASSLDPGTTNGKLFF
TRBV29-1,TRBD2,TRBJ2-3,17,-,TGCAGCGTTACCCCCCGCAGGGCGGGAGGTGGTACAGATACGCAGTATTTT,CSVTPRRAGGGTDTQYF
TRBV5-1,-,TRBJ2-2,13,once,TGCGCCAGCAGCTTGCAGGGCACCGGGGAGCTGTTTTTT,CASSLQGTGELFF
TRBV28,-,TRBJ1-2,16,-,TGTGCCAGCAATCAGTGGGGGGCGAGCCCGGACTATGGCTACACCTTC,CASNQWGASPDYGYTF
TRBV6-1,-,TRBJ2-4,16,-,TGTGCCAGCAGTGAAGCGCCGCTGTCACTTTGGGACATTCAGTACTTC,CASSEAPLSLWDIQYF
TRBV6-1,-,TRBJ2-7,15,-,TGTGCCAGCAGCCTTATGTGGGCTATGAGAGACGAGCAGTACTTC,CASSLMWAMRDEQYF
TRBV7-9,-,TRBJ2-7,14,-,TGTGCCAGCAGCCGGACGGCGAAATCCTACGAGCAGTACTTC,CASSRTAKSYEQYF
TRBV7-3,TRBD1,TRBJ2-7,14,-,TGTGCCAGCAGCTCCACGGGACAGGGGAACGAGCAGTACTTC,CASSSTGQGNEQYF
TRBV11-3,-,TRBJ2-1,12,-,TGTGCCAGCAGCTTCGAGGGATATGAGCAGTTCTTC,CASSFEGYEQFF
TRBV28,-,TRBJ2-1,16,-,TGTGCCAGCAGTTCCTATGGGGCAGAGTCCTACAATGAGCAGTTCTTC,CASSSYGAESYNEQFF
TRBV18,TRBD1,TRBJ2-7,13,-,TGTGCCAGCTCACCCAAGGACAGGGAAGCGCAGTACTTC,CASSPKDREAQYF
TRBV28,-,TRBJ2-7,13,-,TGTGCCCACGGGGTCGGGCGAAACTACGAGCAGTACTTC,CAHGVGRNYEQYF
TRBV4-2,-,TRBJ1-3,15,-,TGTGCCAGCAGCCCCTCACGACAGATCGGAAACACCATATATTTT,CASSPSRQIGNTIYF
TRBV11-3,-,TRBJ2-5,13,-,TGTGCCAGCAGCCGGGACATCGGGGAGACCCAGTACTTC,CASSRDIGETQYF
TRBV5-4,-,TRBJ2-1,12,-,TGTGCCAGCAGCTTGGTGGGCGGGGAGCAGTTCTTC,CASSLVGGEQFF
TRBV19,TRBD1,TRBJ1-5,13,few,TGTGCCAGTTCGGGACAGGCGGATCAGCCCCAGCATTTT,CASSGQADQPQHF